A single sample is the source of the 20 T cell receptor beta chains below, sequenced in a study of blood T cell repertoires in COVID-19. Data came from immunoSEQ multiplex PCR; TCRdb stores just in-frame clones and leaves some out. The repertoire consists of about 220,000 clones, with about 78% occurring once and the leading ten covering about 7%. Specimen: peripheral blood. The receptor source for this set is a woman in her seventies with acute or convalescent COVID-19.

The chain employs TRBV11-2 and TRBJ2-1; perhaps TRBD1 as D (6 bases). Trimming removed 1 base at V and 1 base at J, with 14 bases between. The CDR3 is made up of 17 amino acids. Germline CDR1 and CDR2: SGHAT and FQNNGV. Here the CDR3 DNA reads TGTGCCAGCAGCTTAGGGGGTAGAACAGGGTCCTACAATGAGCAGTTCTTC. Translating gives CASSLGGRTGSYNEQFF. Full variable domain (remainder filled in from reference TRBV11-2 and TRBJ2-1): EAGVAQSPRYKIIEKRQSVAFWCNPISGHATLYWYQQILGQGPKLLIQFQNNGVVDDSQLPKDRFSAERLKGVDSTLKIQPAKLEDSAVYLCASSLGGRTGSYNEQFFGPGTRLTVL.

The rearrangement links TRBV7-8 to TRBJ2-7; 7 bases match TRBD1. CDR1 and CDR2 from the germline V gene are SGHVS and FQNEAQ. The CDR3 has 13 residues. V lost 3 bases to trimming and J lost 3 bases; unmatched junction nucleotides: 2. CDR3 coding DNA: TGTGCCAGCAGCTTTGGACAGGACTACGAGCAGTACGTC. It codes for CASSFGQDYEQYV.

The chain employs TRBV9 and TRBJ2-2, with 11 bases lining up with TRBD1. Germline trimming cut 1 base from V and 10 bases from J; bases unmatched to any gene: 12. The CDR3 totals 17 residues. Germline values: CDR1 SGDLS, CDR2 YYNGEE. The CDR3 bases are TGTGCCAGCAGCGTACTACCCCCCGGACAGGGGGCATCGGAGCTGTTTTTT. It codes for CASSVLPPGQGASELFF.

The V gene is TRBV6-5, the J gene TRBJ1-1, with D perhaps TRBD1 (6 bases). The CDR3 consists of 15 residues. V dropped 2 bases and J dropped 10 bases, with 20 bases sitting between them. Per germline, CDR1 MNHEY and CDR2 SVGAGI. The CDR3 DNA reads as TGTGCCAGCAGTTACGAAGTGTCGTCGGGACAAAGAGCTTTCTTT. The encoded protein is CASSYEVSSGQRAFF.

The gene calls are TRBV5-8 and TRBJ1-4; 7 nucleotides agree with TRBD1. Germline CDR1 SGHTS, CDR2 YDEGEE. The CDR3 is 16 amino acids. With V trimmed by 2 bases and J by 0 bases, 4 bases remained unmatched. CDR3 nucleotides: TGTGCCAGCAGCTTAGGGACAGTTACAACTAATGAAAAACTGTTTTTT. Translating gives CASSLGTVTTNEKLFF.

The rearrangement joins TRBV6-5 to TRBJ2-6; possibly TRBD1 for D (5 bases). Germline CDR1 MNHEY, CDR2 SVGAGI. V was cut by 7 bases and J by 1 base, with 11 bases left in between. The length of the CDR3 is 15 residues. This chain's CDR3 is CASTQDGSGANVLTF. In nucleotides, the CDR3 is TGTGCCAGCACACAGGATGGTTCTGGGGCCAACGTCCTGACTTTC.

The chain combines TRBV3-1 (or the pseudogene TRBV3-2) with TRBJ2-5, with 9 bases aligning to TRBD1. The CDR3 is 16 amino acids. Germline values: CDR1 LGHDT, CDR2 YNNKEL (reference sequence). V shed 6 bases, J shed 4 bases, and the junction held 12 bases outside the gene matches. DNA of the CDR3: TGTGCCAGCAGTCCTTCTATTGGACAGGGGACAGAGACCCAGTACTTC. This translates into CASSPSIGQGTETQYF.

The chain is built from TRBV19 and TRBJ2-7, with 13 bases that match TRBD2. Germline CDR1 is LNHDA and CDR2 is SQIVND (reference sequence). The CDR3 is 17 amino acids. The J segment lost 2 bases and the V segment lost 10 bases, leaving 14 bases of the junction unmatched. For the CDR3, the DNA is TGTGCCACCGCCTCCCCCCCGGGACTAGCGGGGACCTACGAGCAGTACTTC. Amino acids: CATASPPGLAGTYEQYF.

The chain joins TRBV11-3 to TRBJ2-7; 8 nucleotides match TRBD1. The germline gives CDR1 SGHNT, CDR2 YENEEA. Trimming at V came to 1 base and at J to 6 bases, leaving 5 bases not matched to a gene. The CDR3 has 14 amino acids. The DNA for the CDR3 is TGTGCCAGCAGCTTAGGGACAGGGATGGGCGAGCAGTACTTC. Amino acids: CASSLGTGMGEQYF.

This clone was picked up a small number of times. The V and J genes are TRBV4-3 and TRBJ2-7, with D possibly being TRBD2 (6 bases). Deletions cut 4 bases from V and 7 bases from J, with 17 bases between. Germline CDR1 and CDR2: LGHNA and YSLEER. This CDR3 spans 14 amino acids. The CDR3 DNA reads TGCGCCAGCAGCCGCGCCGTACGGGGGTGGGAGCAGTACTTC. This translates into CASSRAVRGWEQYF.

This clone showed up just a few times. This chain joins TRBV4-2 and TRBJ1-2; D is unclear. Trimming pared 1 base from V and 0 bases from J, leaving 6 bases between. Germline assignment: CDR1 LGHNA and CDR2 YNFKEQ. The CDR3 loop spans 14 amino acids. As DNA, the CDR3 is TGTGCCAGCAGCCAAGGATCAGCTAACTATGGCTACACCTTC. Translated, it gives CASSQGSANYGYTF.

The chain is built from TRBV3-1 (or the pseudogene TRBV3-2) and TRBJ1-6; 9 bases match TRBD1. Trimming took 4 bases from V and 6 from J; bases not matched to a gene: 7. Germline loops: CDR1 LGHDT, CDR2 YNNKEL (reference sequence). The CDR3 sequence is 16 residues long. The CDR3 DNA reads as TGTGCCAGCAGCCGAATAACGACAGGGGGTAATTCACCCCTCCACTTT. It is translated as CASSRITTGGNSPLHF.

The chain uses TRBV6-6 and TRBJ1-4, with unresolved D. Looked up from germline, CDR1 is MNHNY and CDR2 is SVGAGI (reference sequence). The CDR3 length is 14 residues. Trimming removed 4 bases at V and 8 bases at J, with 14 bases between. DNA for the CDR3: TGTGCCAGCAGTTCCAGCCCGGGATGGGAAAAACTGTTTTTT. Translation gives CASSSSPGWEKLFF.

This clone was observed once. The chain combines TRBV27 with TRBJ2-7; D is possibly TRBD2 (6 bases). V lost 2 bases to trimming and J lost 2 bases, with 10 bases between them. The CDR3 loop spans 14 amino acids. Germline V CDR1 and CDR2: MNHEY, SMNVEV (reference sequence). The CDR3 spells CASSLRDSTYEQYF. The CDR3 DNA is TGTGCCAGCAGTTTAAGGGACTCGACCTACGAGCAGTACTTC.

This chain joins TRBV24-1 and TRBJ2-3; TRBD2 aligns across 8 bases. Trimming removed 4 bases from V and 2 bases from J; junction bases left unmatched: 7. The CDR3 totals 16 residues. The V gene's germline CDR1 is KGHDR and CDR2 SFDVKD. CDR3 DNA: TGTGCCACCAGTGACCCACGGGGGGGATACACAGATACGCAGTATTTT. Encoded protein: CATSDPRGGYTDTQYF.

This chain links TRBV11-2 with TRBJ2-3, with D possibly being TRBD2 (6 bases). There are 13 residues in the CDR3. V dropped 5 bases and J dropped 11 bases, with 17 bases sitting between them. Germline V gives CDR1 SGHAT, CDR2 FQNNGV. CDR3 DNA: TGTGCCAGCAGCCCACTAGCCGGGACTCTGCAGTATTTT. Amino acid sequence: CASSPLAGTLQYF. Together with reference TRBV11-2 and TRBJ2-3, the CDR3 gives the full variable domain: EAGVAQSPRYKIIEKRQSVAFWCNPISGHATLYWYQQILGQGPKLLIQFQNNGVVDDSQLPKDRFSAERLKGVDSTLKIQPAKLEDSAVYLCASSPLAGTLQYFGPGTRLTVL.

The chain has TRBV19 and TRBJ2-5; 7 bases line up with TRBD2. The length of the CDR3 is 15 residues. With V trimmed by 6 bases and J by 4 bases, 11 bases remained unmatched. Germline V CDR1 and CDR2: LNHDA, SQIVND (reference sequence). The CDR3, as DNA: TGTGCCAGTAGCATCGGGGGGACTGCTGTAGAGACCCAGTACTTC. Encoded protein: CASSIGGTAVETQYF.

The V and J genes are TRBV10-3 and TRBJ2-2; tentative D call: TRBD2 (5 bases). Trimming pared 2 bases from V and 0 bases from J, leaving 7 bases between. The CDR3 is made up of 15 amino acids. Per the germline V gene, CDR1 is ENHRY and CDR2 is SYGVKD. The CDR3 DNA follows: TGTGCCATCAGTGAGGAGGGAGCGAACACCGGGGAGCTGTTTTTT. Translating gives CAISEEGANTGELFF.

Here the CDR3 DNA reads TGTGCCAGCAGCCAAGATCGGGCACAGGGTGGGTTCACCTTC. Its translation is CASSQDRAQGGFTF. The rearrangement uses TRBV3-1 (or the pseudogene TRBV3-2) and TRBJ1-2, with D perhaps matching TRBD1 (6 bases). Deletions cut 0 bases from V and 13 bases from J, with 18 bases between. The V gene's germline CDR1 is LGHDT and CDR2 YNNKEL (reference sequence). The CDR3 is 14 residues long.

The V gene is TRBV5-5, the J gene TRBJ2-3, with D unclear. This CDR3 spans 16 amino acids. V was clipped by 4 bases and J by 2 bases, with 17 bases between them. Germline lookup yields CDR1 SGHKS and CDR2 YYEKEE (reference sequence). DNA for the CDR3: TGTGCCAGCAGCCCAATGACTGGTGGATACACAGATACGCAGTATTTT. It yields the protein CASSPMTGGYTDTQYF.